Below are 28 T cell receptor beta chains sequenced from a single sample in a study of T cell therapy after organ transplantation. Libraries were prepared by immunoSEQ multiplex PCR; TCRdb keeps only in-frame clonotypes and omits some of them. The sample lists 3,500 to 4,500 clones, roughly 66% seen once, with 35% to 45% in the top ten. For these TCRs, the target antigens are not known. Specified time point: 20-29 weeks after completion of therapy. This specimen was CD8+ T cells from blood, taken after autologous CMV-specific T cell therapy. These receptors were collected from a human patient who had received a solid organ transplant and had CMV disease. Part of the T cells may come from the graft donor.

This chain connects TRBV30 to TRBJ1-2; the D gene is possibly TRBD1 (5 bases). The CDR3 spans 13 residues. Germline CDR1 GTSNPN, CDR2 SVGIG (reference sequence). The V end was cut by 1 base, the J end by 7 bases, with 13 bases between. CDR3 sequence (DNA): TGTGCCTGGAGTGACTGGCAGGGTGGTGGCTACACCTTC. Its translation: CAWSDWQGGGYTF.

The chain combines TRBV9 with TRBJ1-2, with D unclear. Germline CDR1 and CDR2: SGDLS and YYNGEE. V was trimmed by 0 bases and J by 8 bases, leaving 11 bases between them. The CDR3 loop spans 13 amino acids. The CDR3, as DNA: TGTGCCAGCAGCGTAGGAAGTGGGCAAGGCTACACCTTC. It codes for CASSVGSGQGYTF. Full variable domain (rest looked up from reference TRBV9 and TRBJ1-2): DSGVTQTPKHLITATGQRVTLRCSPRSGDLSVYWYQQSLDQGLQFLIQYYNGEERAKGNILERFSAQQFPDLHSELNLSSLELGDSALYFCASSVGSGQGYTFGSGTRLTVV.

The chain uses TRBV25-1 and TRBJ1-2; D remains ambiguous. The germline V gene encodes CDR1 MGHDK and CDR2 SYGVNS. The CDR3 sequence is 12 residues long. The ends were cut back, 5 bases at V and 8 bases at J, with 12 bases in the middle. The CDR3 region is CASSKGDGGYTF. The CDR3 nucleotides are TGTGCCAGCAGTAAGGGCGACGGGGGCTACACCTTC.

V is TRBV15 and J is TRBJ2-3; no clear D. With 1 base removed from V and 6 bases from J, the gap between germline ends came to 14 bases. The CDR3 has 15 residues. The germline V gene has CDR1 LNHNV and CDR2 YYDKDF (reference sequence). CDR3 bases: TGTGCCACCAGCAGAGCTTATTCCCCTGCGGATACGCAGTATTTT. Its protein product is CATSRAYSPADTQYF.

Concerning this clone itself: It is likely a read error: a sequence one base away is far more abundant. Distinct nucleotide sequences in the sample also encode this CDR3. The chain joins TRBV9 to TRBJ2-2; 7 bases are a match to TRBD2. V shed 0 bases and J 4 bases; nucleotides not matched to a gene: 15. The CDR3 covers 19 residues. Germline V gene data show CDR1 as SGDLS and CDR2 as YYNGEE. CDR3 in amino acids: CASSVVPAGDGGGTGELFF. The CDR3 coding sequence is TGTGCCAGCAGCGTAGTTCCAGCGGGCGATGGGGGGGGCACCGGGGAGCTGTTTTTT.

The V and J genes are TRBV9 and TRBJ2-7, with no clear D. This CDR3 is 15 amino acids long. Germline CDR1 SGDLS, CDR2 YYNGEE. The V end lost 4 bases, the J end lost 6 bases, and 20 bases lay between the germline ends. CDR3 region: CASSQDQTSWGEQYF. Here the CDR3 DNA reads TGTGCCAGCAGCCAGGATCAGACCTCTTGGGGCGAGCAGTACTTC.

The chain combines TRBV6-1 with TRBJ2-2, with D perhaps matching TRBD2 (7 bases). The CDR3 totals 15 residues. V was pared by 3 bases and J by 8 bases, with 16 bases between. CDR1 is MNHNS and CDR2 is SASEGT in the germline V gene. The DNA for the CDR3 is TGTGCCAGCAGTGAGGGGGGGCGGGGGACGGGGGAGCTGTTTTTT. Amino acids: CASSEGGRGTGELFF.

The rearrangement uses TRBV7-9 and TRBJ1-2, with D perhaps matching TRBD1 (5 bases). There are 14 residues in the CDR3. Germline values: CDR1 SEHNR, CDR2 FQNEAQ (reference sequence). V lost 4 bases and J lost 8, with 17 bases in between. The CDR3 is CASSSPDSRSGYTF. In DNA, the CDR3 is TGTGCCAGCAGCTCCCCAGACAGCCGTAGCGGCTACACCTTC.

This chain joins TRBV19 and TRBJ2-7, with 8 bases that match TRBD1. The CDR3 loop spans 14 amino acids. Germline V gene lookup returns CDR1 LNHDA and CDR2 SQIVND (reference sequence). J lost 2 bases, V lost 4 bases, and 4 bases had no gene match. Here the CDR3 reads CASSTRDRPYEQYV. The CDR3 nucleotides are TGTGCCAGTAGTACGCGGGACAGGCCCTACGAGCAGTACGTC.

This clone counts as medium-sized. This rearrangement joins TRBV6-6 to TRBJ1-1; D gene ambiguous. V was shortened by 0 bases and J by 0 bases, with 8 bases between the two germline ends. The germline gives CDR1 MNHNY, CDR2 SVGAGI (reference sequence). CDR3 length: 15 residues. In DNA, the CDR3 is TGTGCCAGCAGTTACTCGGCGGGGATGAACACTGAAGCTTTCTTT. Protein: CASSYSAGMNTEAFF.

This clone showed up just a few times. The gene calls are TRBV29-1 and TRBJ1-1, with D hard to call. V lost 5 bases and J 1 base, leaving 8 bases between the germline ends. CDR3 size: 12 residues. Germline V lookup: CDR1 SQVTM, CDR2 ANQGSEA. The CDR3 is CSVTRENTEAFF. The CDR3 nucleotides read TGCAGCGTTACAAGGGAGAACACTGAAGCTTTCTTT.

The rearrangement uses TRBV4-2 and TRBJ1-3, with no clear D. This CDR3 spans 14 amino acids. Germline V gives CDR1 LGHNA, CDR2 YNFKEQ. Trimming removed 1 base at V and 0 bases at J, with 4 bases between. As DNA, the CDR3 is TGTGCCAGCAGCCAAGTGGGCTCTGGAAACACCATATATTTT. Translating it yields CASSQVGSGNTIYF.

This sequence joins TRBV29-1 and TRBJ1-1; D ambiguous. Trimming left V 5 bases short and J 7 bases short, with 8 bases between. Germline loops: CDR1 SQVTM, CDR2 ANQGSEA. This CDR3 region has 10 residues. In DNA form, the CDR3 reads TGCAGCGTTAGCGCAAATGAAGCTTTCTTT. Amino acids: CSVSANEAFF. Together with reference TRBV29-1 and TRBJ1-1, the CDR3 gives the full variable domain: SAVISQKPSRDICQRGTSLTIQCQVDSQVTMMFWYRQQPGQSLTLIATANQGSEATYESGFVIDKFPISRPNLTFSTLTVSNMSPEDSSIYLCSVSANEAFFGQGTRLTVV.

The chain employs TRBV11-2 and TRBJ2-5; TRBD2 matches 12 bases. V was clipped by 4 bases and J by 5 bases; unmatched bases: 8. CDR3 length: 16 residues. Germline V gives CDR1 SGHAT, CDR2 FQNNGV. The CDR3 DNA sequence: TGTGCCAGCAGCTGGAGCCTAGCGGGAGGGCGGGAGACCCAGTACTTC. Translating it yields CASSWSLAGGRETQYF.

The DNA of the CDR3 is TGTGCCAGCAGTTACGCATCCGGGACAGGGGCCACTGAAGCTTTCTTT. Translation: CASSYASGTGATEAFF. The genes are TRBV6-5 and TRBJ1-1; 10 nucleotides match TRBD1. The CDR3 length is 16 residues. The germline CDR1 and CDR2 sequences are MNHEY and SVGAGI. Trimming cost V 2 bases and J 4 bases; bases outside gene matches: 7.

The V call is TRBV11-2, the J call TRBJ1-5; D is unclear. Germline lookup yields CDR1 SGHAT and CDR2 FQNNGV. Trimming took 3 bases from V and 7 from J, leaving 10 bases between them. This CDR3 spans 13 amino acids. This CDR3 is CASSFGGLQPQHF. CDR3 in DNA: TGTGCCAGCAGCTTCGGAGGATTACAGCCCCAGCATTTT.

This clone is medium-sized by share. The V call is TRBV4-1, the J call TRBJ1-5; D not resolved. Trimming took 4 bases from V and 7 from J, leaving 14 bases between them. Germline V CDR1 and CDR2: MGHRA, YSYEKL. The CDR3 loop spans 14 amino acids. CDR3 amino acids: CASSPRMGIQPQHF. The CDR3 DNA follows: TGCGCCAGCAGCCCGAGGATGGGGATCCAGCCCCAGCATTTT.

In its sample, this clone was seen a few times. The chain employs TRBV7-9 and TRBJ2-7; D is possibly TRBD2 (5 bases). The CDR3 is 16 amino acids. V was shortened by 4 bases and J by 3 bases, with 19 bases between the two germline ends. Germline assignment: CDR1 SEHNR and CDR2 FQNEAQ (reference sequence). The CDR3 region has the DNA TGTGCCAGCAGCTCCACTGTTGGGGTAGGAGGCTACGAGCAGTACGTC. Its protein product is CASSSTVGVGGYEQYV.

The chain employs TRBV7-9 and TRBJ2-5, with 8 nucleotides matching TRBD2. Trimming removed 1 base from V and 3 bases from J; junction bases left unmatched: 13. CDR1 SEHNR and CDR2 FQNEAQ come from the germline V gene (reference sequence). This CDR3 region has 18 residues. CDR3 DNA sequence: TGTGCCAGCAGCTTAGAGGGTGCGAGCGGGAGAAGGGAAGAGACCCAGTACTTC. Its translation: CASSLEGASGRREETQYF.

V usage is TRBV19 and J usage is TRBJ1-1; 8 positions match TRBD1. CDR3 length: 15 amino acids. Germline loops: CDR1 LNHDA, CDR2 SQIVND (reference sequence). V dropped 2 bases and J dropped 5; count of bases not matched to a gene: 7. CDR3: CASSIIGTGLTEAFF. Here the CDR3 DNA reads TGTGCCAGTAGTATAATTGGGACAGGTTTAACTGAAGCTTTCTTT.

The chain links TRBV6-5 to TRBJ2-7; D uncertain. V lost 0 bases and J lost 4, with 7 bases in between. This CDR3 region has 13 residues. Germline CDR1 reads MNHEY; CDR2 reads SVGAGI. This CDR3 reads CASSYSAGYEQYF. The CDR3 nucleotides read TGTGCCAGCAGTTACTCTGCTGGATACGAGCAGTACTTC.

The chain combines TRBV15 with TRBJ2-5; the match to TRBD2 covers 7 bases. The CDR3 has 15 amino acids. Germline trimming cut 7 bases from V and 0 bases from J; bases unmatched to any gene: 8. Germline loops: CDR1 LNHNV, CDR2 YYDKDF (reference sequence). The CDR3 here is CATTETLADQETQYF. The CDR3 DNA reads as TGTGCCACCACCGAAACCCTAGCGGACCAAGAGACCCAGTACTTC.

The V call is TRBV10-3, the J call TRBJ1-2; 7 bases map to TRBD1. The CDR3 consists of 15 residues. Germline V lookup: CDR1 ENHRY, CDR2 SYGVKD. The V segment lost 10 bases and the J segment 7 bases; nucleotides outside the gene matches: 18. The CDR3 is CASALQTGSSGGYTF. The CDR3 DNA reads as TGTGCCAGCGCCCTACAGACAGGGTCTAGCGGTGGCTACACCTTC.

The rearrangement uses TRBV6-4 and TRBJ1-2, with D possibly being TRBD1 (6 bases). Trimming left V 3 bases short and J 4 bases short, with 18 bases between. This CDR3 spans 16 amino acids. CDR1 MRHNA and CDR2 SNTAGT come from the germline V gene. CDR3 coding DNA: TGTGCCAGCAGTGAATATACCGGGACACCAACCTATGGCTACACCTTC. Translating it yields CASSEYTGTPTYGYTF.

This clone has a handful of counts. The rearrangement uses TRBV10-2 and TRBJ1-2, with D possibly matching TRBD1 (5 bases). Germline-derived CDR1 and CDR2 are WSHSY and SAAADI. Trimming cost V 2 bases and J 3 bases, with 13 bases left between them. The CDR3 extends over 15 amino acids. CDR3 loop: CASSEPQGSHYGYTF. For the CDR3, the DNA is TGCGCCAGCAGTGAGCCCCAGGGCAGTCACTATGGCTACACCTTC.

The chain employs TRBV4-1 and TRBJ2-7; D gene uncertain. V lost 4 bases to trimming and J lost 0 bases, with 13 bases between them. Per germline, CDR1 MGHRA and CDR2 YSYEKL. This CDR3 comprises 15 residues. The CDR3 loop reads CASSPTGVPSYEQYF. CDR3 in DNA: TGCGCCAGCAGCCCCACCGGCGTCCCCTCCTACGAGCAGTACTTC.

The chain combines TRBV7-6 with TRBJ2-3, with TRBD2 matching 7 bases. Germline assignment: CDR1 SGHVS and CDR2 FNYEAQ. With V trimmed by 5 bases and J by 4 bases, 6 bases remained unmatched. The CDR3 totals 14 residues. This chain's CDR3 is CASSPRDYSDTQYF. The CDR3 region has the DNA TGTGCCAGCAGCCCTCGGGACTATTCAGATACGCAGTATTTT. The full variable domain, with the rest looked up from reference TRBV7-6 and TRBJ2-3, is GAGVSQSPRYKVTKRGQDVALRCDPISGHVSLYWYRQALGQGPEFLTYFNYEAQQDKSGLPNDRFSAERPEGSISTLTIQRTEQRDSAMYRCASSPRDYSDTQYFGPGTRLTVL.

This rearrangement joins TRBV2 to TRBJ2-1; TRBD2 might be the D (5 bases). V lost 3 bases and J 10 bases, leaving 10 bases between the germline ends. This CDR3 contains 12 residues. Germline V gene data show CDR1 as SNHLY and CDR2 as FYNNEI. CDR3 residues: CASSERDLEQFF. CDR3 in DNA: TGTGCCAGCAGTGAGAGGGATTTAGAGCAGTTCTTC.